A single sample gave rise to the 31 T cell receptor beta chains below, sequenced in a study of cytomegalovirus exposure and HLA in healthy donors. PCR involved 60 Vbeta and 13 Jbeta primers. The method was immunoSEQ multiplex PCR; TCRdb's version includes in-frame clones alone and lacks a portion of them. The repertoire consists of some 140,000 clones, with around 63% occurring once and the leading ten covering more than 1.5%. Sequencing was performed on PBMCs. Source of these receptors: a human donor in good health.

The gene calls are TRBV28 and TRBJ2-2; perhaps TRBD1 as D (5 bases). V lost 3 bases and J 6 bases, leaving 14 bases between the germline ends. The CDR3 has 15 residues. The germline V gene encodes CDR1 MDHEN and CDR2 SYDVKM. The CDR3 protein is CASSLAGRWSGELFF. The CDR3 DNA is TGTGCCAGCAGTTTGGCAGGGCGATGGTCCGGGGAGCTGTTTTTT.

CDR3 bases: TGTGCCAGCAGCCCAGATGCAGGGAACACCGGGGAGCTGTTTTTT. Its protein product is CASSPDAGNTGELFF. The V gene is TRBV7-9, the J gene TRBJ2-2; D is unresolved. Germline V CDR1 and CDR2: SEHNR, FQNEAQ (reference sequence). This CDR3 is built from 15 residues. V dropped 5 bases and J dropped 1 base, with 11 bases sitting between them.

The chain has TRBV5-4 and TRBJ2-7; TRBD1 matches at 9 bases. The trim removed 4 bases at V and 4 bases at J, leaving 12 bases unmatched. The CDR3 sequence is 16 residues long. Germline V gene sequence: CDR1 SGHNT, CDR2 YYREEE (reference sequence). Here the CDR3 DNA reads TGTGCCAGCAGCACGGCATACAGGGGGCAAAAGTACGAGCAGTACTTC. Translation: CASSTAYRGQKYEQYF.

This clone was seen a single time. The rearrangement links TRBV11-2 to TRBJ1-2; D remains unclear. The CDR3 runs 12 residues. Germline values: CDR1 SGHAT, CDR2 FQNNGV. The ends were cut back, 0 bases at V and 6 bases at J, with 5 bases in the middle. CDR3 nucleotide sequence: TGTGCCAGCAGCTTAGAAGCGGATGGCTACACCTTC. It yields the protein CASSLEADGYTF.

The chain uses TRBV27 and TRBJ2-7; 9 positions match TRBD1. The V gene's germline CDR1 is MNHEY and CDR2 SMNVEV (reference sequence). V was clipped by 4 bases and J by 3 bases; unmatched bases: 1. The CDR3 spans 13 residues. Here the CDR3 reads CASSSGQGYEQYF. CDR3 nucleotide sequence: TGTGCCAGCAGTTCGGGACAGGGCTACGAGCAGTACTTC.

This chain links TRBV5-1 with TRBJ2-1; 13 bases fit TRBD2. In germline, CDR1 is SGHRS, CDR2 YFSETQ. Trimming at V came to 4 bases and at J to 5 bases, leaving 6 bases not matched to a gene. The CDR3 runs 16 residues. The CDR3 DNA reads as TGCGCCAGCAGCACGAGACTAGCGGGAGGACACAATGAGCAGTTCTTC. This sequence encodes CASSTRLAGGHNEQFF.

This clone was detected a few times. The chain couples TRBV6-1 to TRBJ2-1; D is perhaps TRBD1 (6 bases). The V end lost 4 bases, the J end lost 3 bases, and 16 bases lay between the germline ends. The CDR3 length is 16 residues. Germline V lookup: CDR1 MNHNS, CDR2 SASEGT. The CDR3 here is CASSVVWAGDYNEQFF. Here the CDR3 DNA reads TGTGCCAGCAGTGTAGTTTGGGCAGGGGACTACAATGAGCAGTTCTTC.

This clone was counted a single time. The rearrangement joins TRBV29-1 to TRBJ2-1; TRBD1 agrees at 7 bases. V shed 7 bases, J shed 4 bases, and the junction held 4 bases outside the gene matches. The CDR3 length is 12 residues. The germline V gene has CDR1 SQVTM and CDR2 ANQGSEA. The CDR3 nucleotides are TGCAGCGCAGGGGGATATTACAATGAGCAGTTCTTC. Encoded protein: CSAGGYYNEQFF.

The J gene is TRBJ2-1, the V gene TRBV4-2; 10 bases agree with TRBD1. The ends lost 3 bases at V and 2 bases at J; junction bases unmatched: 4. CDR1 and CDR2 from the germline V gene are LGHNA and YNFKEQ. The CDR3 totals 16 residues. Here the CDR3 reads CASSQDGTGAYNEQFF. CDR3 sequence (DNA): TGTGCCAGCAGCCAGGATGGGACAGGGGCCTACAATGAGCAGTTCTTC.

This clone was counted a few times. The V and J genes are TRBV27 and TRBJ2-2; TRBD2 is a possible D gene (6 bases). V lost 0 bases to trimming and J lost 2 bases, with 10 bases between them. The V gene's germline CDR1 is MNHEY and CDR2 SMNVEV (reference sequence). CDR3 size: 16 residues. The CDR3 spells CASSLSPGLNTGELFF. CDR3 DNA: TGTGCCAGCAGTTTATCCCCGGGACTCAACACCGGGGAGCTGTTTTTT.

This chain links TRBV2 with TRBJ2-5, with TRBD1 as a possible D gene (5 bases). CDR3 size: 16 residues. V was pared by 6 bases and J by 0 bases, with 17 bases between. The V gene's germline CDR1 is SNHLY and CDR2 FYNNEI. The CDR3 coding sequence is TGTGCCAGCAGGAAGAGCAGGGTAGGGTACCAAGAGACCCAGTACTTC. This encodes CASRKSRVGYQETQYF.

This clone was observed once. This chain uses TRBV27 with TRBJ2-7; 7 nucleotides agree with TRBD1. CDR3 size: 15 residues. J was trimmed by 5 bases and V by 5 bases; bases with no gene match: 12. Germline CDR1 MNHEY, CDR2 SMNVEV (reference sequence). CDR3 bases: TGTGCCAGCAGTCCCCCGGGGACAGAGCCTGACGAGCAGTACTTC. As protein: CASSPPGTEPDEQYF.

The gene calls are TRBV6-6 and TRBJ2-5, with 14 bases identical to TRBD2. The DNA end is more similar to TRBJ2-7, so the J call may be wrong. The CDR3 is 15 residues long. Germline V lookup: CDR1 MNHNY, CDR2 SVGAGI (reference sequence). CDR3 DNA sequence: TGTGCCAGCAGTTTCCCGGGACTAGCGGGAGACGAGCAGTACTTC. Protein product: CASSFPGLAGDEQYF.

The rearrangement links TRBV5-6 to TRBJ1-3; a possible D gene is TRBD1 (6 bases). Germline values: CDR1 SGHDT, CDR2 YYEEEE. The CDR3 is 16 amino acids. V was shortened by 4 bases and J by 0 bases, with 14 bases between the two germline ends. Here the CDR3 DNA reads TGTGCCAGCAGCACTTACAGGGCTTACTCTGGAAACACCATATATTTT. The encoded protein is CASSTYRAYSGNTIYF.

This chain connects TRBV2 to TRBJ2-1, with D possibly being TRBD2 (5 bases). This CDR3 has 11 residues. The ends were cut back, 7 bases at V and 13 bases at J, with 14 bases in the middle. Germline CDR1 and CDR2: SNHLY and FYNNEI. The CDR3 is CASTLRGFQFF. CDR3 sequence (DNA): TGTGCCAGCACTCTACGGGGATTTCAGTTCTTC.

The table lists this clone with a few counts. The chain is built from TRBV6-5 and TRBJ2-2; D remains unclear. V was shortened by 3 bases and J by 6 bases, with 5 bases between the two germline ends. The CDR3 extends over 12 amino acids. Germline V gene sequence: CDR1 MNHEY, CDR2 SVGAGI. The CDR3 DNA is TGTGCCAGCAGTTATCGGTCCGGGGAGCTGTTTTTT. This gives the protein CASSYRSGELFF.

The chain has TRBV6-1 and TRBJ1-1; 7 nucleotides line up with TRBD1. This CDR3 spans 15 amino acids. From germline, CDR1 is MNHNS and CDR2 SASEGT. V was clipped by 0 bases and J by 10 bases; unmatched bases: 11. The CDR3 here is CASSEALGTEERAFF. Here the CDR3 DNA reads TGTGCCAGCAGTGAAGCGCTCGGGACAGAAGAGAGAGCTTTCTTT.

The sample holds a few counts of this clone. The gene calls are TRBV4-1 and TRBJ1-4; D not certain. The CDR3 length is 13 residues. V lost 4 bases and J 8 bases, leaving 11 bases between the germline ends. The germline CDR1 and CDR2 sequences are MGHRA and YSYEKL. The CDR3 region is CASSRGPPEKLFF. CDR3 DNA: TGCGCCAGCAGCCGCGGCCCCCCGGAAAAACTGTTTTTT.

This clone was picked up one time. The gene calls are TRBV7-9 and TRBJ2-7; possible D gene TRBD1, 6 bases. Germline CDR1 is SEHNR and CDR2 is FQNEAQ (reference sequence). Trimming shortened V by 0 bases and J by 4 bases, and 7 bases separated the two germline ends. CDR3 size: 13 residues. CDR3 region: CASSLAGQYEQYF. The CDR3 region has the DNA TGTGCCAGCAGCTTAGCCGGACAGTACGAGCAGTACTTC.

The rearrangement links TRBV6-1 to TRBJ2-1, with 9 bases lining up with TRBD1. The CDR3 has 15 amino acids. The junction had 9 bases not matched to a gene; V was cut back by 7 bases and J by 5 bases. Germline values: CDR1 MNHNS, CDR2 SASEGT. The CDR3 loop is CASISGTGTHNEQFF. CDR3 in DNA: TGTGCCAGCATTTCCGGGACAGGGACCCACAATGAGCAGTTCTTC.

This clone was recorded a few times. The rearrangement links TRBV7-9 to TRBJ2-7, with TRBD1 matching 10 bases. Germline values: CDR1 SEHNR, CDR2 FQNEAQ (reference sequence). J lost 4 bases, V lost 4 bases, and 4 bases had no gene match. The CDR3 covers 14 residues. Here the CDR3 DNA reads TGTGCCAGCAGCTCCCGGGACAGGGGATACGAGCAGTACTTC. This encodes CASSSRDRGYEQYF.

In this sample, this clone turned up a few times. The chain uses TRBV7-2 and TRBJ2-7; TRBD2 matches 9 bases. V lost 2 bases to trimming and J lost 2 bases; unmatched junction nucleotides: 7. The CDR3 contains 16 residues. Germline V gives CDR1 SGHTA, CDR2 FQGNSA. Written as DNA, the CDR3 is TGTGCCAGCAGCTTATCGGGACTAGCAGGCCCCTACGAGCAGTACTTC. It is translated as CASSLSGLAGPYEQYF. Based on the CDR3 plus reference TRBV7-2 and TRBJ2-7, the full variable domain is GAGVSQSPSNKVTEKGKDVELRCDPISGHTALYWYRQSLGQGLEFLIYFQGNSAPDKSGLPSDRFSAERTGGSVSTLTIQRTQQEDSAVYLCASSLSGLAGPYEQYFGPGTRLTVT.

This clone was counted once. V gene TRBV29-1 combines with J gene TRBJ2-2; TRBD2 agrees at 7 bases. V shed 4 bases, J shed 6 bases, and the junction held 11 bases outside the gene matches. Germline assignment: CDR1 SQVTM and CDR2 ANQGSEA. The CDR3 is 15 amino acids. This CDR3 is CSVATGLVSSGELFF. CDR3 DNA: TGCAGCGTTGCCACCGGACTAGTTTCTTCCGGGGAGCTGTTTTTT.

CDR3: CASRERLAKNIQYF. CDR3 DNA: TGTGCCAGCAGGGAGCGGCTAGCCAAAAACATTCAGTACTTC. The rearrangement uses TRBV2 and TRBJ2-4, with D possibly matching TRBD2 (5 bases). Trimming cost V 6 bases and J 0 bases, with 9 bases left between them. The V gene's germline CDR1 is SNHLY and CDR2 FYNNEI. This CDR3 region has 14 residues.

On this clone: This sample also contains other DNA sequences that code for the same CDR3. The DNA of the CDR3 is TGTGCCAGCAGCGTTGGACAGGGGGTTTACGAGCAGTACTTC. This gives the protein CASSVGQGVYEQYF. The chain combines TRBV9 with TRBJ2-7, with 10 positions matching TRBD1. The CDR3 covers 14 residues. Per germline, CDR1 SGDLS and CDR2 YYNGEE. V dropped 2 bases and J dropped 4; count of bases not matched to a gene: 3. The full variable domain, rest sourced from reference TRBV9 and TRBJ2-7, is DSGVTQTPKHLITATGQRVTLRCSPRSGDLSVYWYQQSLDQGLQFLIQYYNGEERAKGNILERFSAQQFPDLHSELNLSSLELGDSALYFCASSVGQGVYEQYFGPGTRLTVT.

This clone was detected a few times. The chain is built from TRBV11-2 and TRBJ2-1; 8 nucleotides match TRBD1. V dropped 4 bases and J dropped 2; count of bases not matched to a gene: 4. The germline V gene encodes CDR1 SGHAT and CDR2 FQNNGV. The CDR3 is made up of 15 amino acids. The CDR3 nucleotides read TGTGCCAGCAGCTCTTGGACAGGGACCTACAATGAGCAGTTCTTC. The encoded protein is CASSSWTGTYNEQFF.

This clone was seen just once. V gene TRBV6-5 combines with J gene TRBJ2-7, with 7 bases fitting TRBD1. The V gene end was trimmed by 4 bases and the J gene end by 6 bases; junction bases not matched to a gene: 12. Germline loops: CDR1 MNHEY, CDR2 SVGAGI. The CDR3 loop spans 15 amino acids. CDR3 protein: CASSSGTALRPEQYF. Written as DNA, the CDR3 is TGTGCCAGCAGTTCGGGGACAGCCCTAAGGCCCGAGCAGTACTTC.

This rearrangement joins TRBV2 to TRBJ1-1; 7 nucleotides match TRBD1. Germline assignment: CDR1 SNHLY and CDR2 FYNNEI. J was trimmed by 6 bases and V by 6 bases; bases with no gene match: 7. This CDR3 has 13 amino acids. CDR3 loop: CASRVNRGAEAFF. The CDR3 DNA sequence: TGTGCCAGCAGGGTTAACAGGGGCGCTGAAGCTTTCTTT.

V is TRBV4-1 and J is TRBJ2-7; D is perhaps TRBD1 (5 bases). This CDR3 contains 12 residues. Germline values: CDR1 MGHRA, CDR2 YSYEKL. V gave up 1 base and J gave up 5 bases, with 6 bases separating them. In nucleotides, the CDR3 is TGCGCCAGCAGCCAAGTAGGGGACGAGCAGTACTTC. Amino acid sequence: CASSQVGDEQYF.

The rearrangement links TRBV19 to TRBJ1-3; TRBD1 might be the D (6 bases). Germline CDR1 and CDR2: LNHDA and SQIVND (reference sequence). The CDR3 totals 15 residues. The V gene lost 6 bases and the J gene lost 0 bases, with 12 bases spanning the gap. CDR3 nucleotides: TGTGCCAGTAGACCGGACAGACGCTCTGGAAACACCATATATTTT. Protein product: CASRPDRRSGNTIYF. Using reference TRBV19 and TRBJ1-3 for the parts outside the CDR3, the full variable domain is DGGITQSPKYLFRKEGQNVTLSCEQNLNHDAMYWYRQDPGQGLRLIYYSQIVNDFQKGDIAEGYSVSREKKESFPLTVTSAQKNPTAFYLCASRPDRRSGNTIYFGEGSWLTVV.

CDR3 residues: CASSLVEDSSSYNEQFF. CDR3 DNA: TGTGCCAGCAGCTTGGTGGAGGACTCGTCCTCCTACAATGAGCAGTTCTTC. The rearrangement links TRBV5-5 to TRBJ2-1; maybe TRBD2 (5 bases). The CDR3 has 17 amino acids. CDR1 and CDR2 from the germline V gene are SGHKS and YYEKEE (reference sequence). V was pared by 0 bases and J by 0 bases, with 13 bases between. Full variable domain (rest looked up from reference TRBV5-5 and TRBJ2-1): DAGVTQSPTHLIKTRGQQVTLRCSPISGHKSVSWYQQVLGQGPQFIFQYYEKEERGRGNFPDRFSARQFPNYSSELNVNALLLGDSALYLCASSLVEDSSSYNEQFFGPGTRLTVL.